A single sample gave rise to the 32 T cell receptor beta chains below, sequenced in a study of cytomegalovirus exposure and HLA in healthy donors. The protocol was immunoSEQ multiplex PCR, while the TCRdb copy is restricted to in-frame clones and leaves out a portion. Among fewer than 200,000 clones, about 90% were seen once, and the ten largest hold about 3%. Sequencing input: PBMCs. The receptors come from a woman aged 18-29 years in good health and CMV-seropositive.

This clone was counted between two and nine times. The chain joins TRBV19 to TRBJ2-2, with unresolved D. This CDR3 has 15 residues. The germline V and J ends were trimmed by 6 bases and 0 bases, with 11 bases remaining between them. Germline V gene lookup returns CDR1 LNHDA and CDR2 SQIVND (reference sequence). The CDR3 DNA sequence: TGTGCCAGTAGCACTCGGGTGGCGAACACCGGGGAGCTGTTTTTT. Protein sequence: CASSTRVANTGELFF.

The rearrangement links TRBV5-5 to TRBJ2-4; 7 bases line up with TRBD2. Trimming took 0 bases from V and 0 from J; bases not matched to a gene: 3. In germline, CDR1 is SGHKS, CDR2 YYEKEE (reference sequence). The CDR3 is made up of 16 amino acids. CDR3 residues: CASSLATGGAKNIQYF. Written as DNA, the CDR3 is TGTGCCAGCAGCTTGGCGACGGGGGGAGCCAAAAACATTCAGTACTTC.

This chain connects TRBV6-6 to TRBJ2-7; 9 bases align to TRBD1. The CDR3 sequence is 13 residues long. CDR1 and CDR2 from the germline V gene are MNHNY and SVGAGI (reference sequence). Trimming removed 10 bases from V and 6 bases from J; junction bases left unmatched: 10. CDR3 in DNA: TGTGCCACGACCCAGGGACAGGGTAGCGAGCAGTACTTC. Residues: CATTQGQGSEQYF.

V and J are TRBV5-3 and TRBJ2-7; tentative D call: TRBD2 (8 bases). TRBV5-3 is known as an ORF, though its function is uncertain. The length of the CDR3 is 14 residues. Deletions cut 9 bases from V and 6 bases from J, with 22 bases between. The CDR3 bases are TGTGCCAAGGGGGCGGGGACTAGTATCTCCGAGCAGTACTTC. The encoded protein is CAKGAGTSISEQYF.

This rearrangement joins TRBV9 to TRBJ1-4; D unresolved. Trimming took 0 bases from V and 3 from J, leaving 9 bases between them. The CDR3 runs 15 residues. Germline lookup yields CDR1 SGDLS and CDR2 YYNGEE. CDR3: CASSVGSTANEKLFF. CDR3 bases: TGTGCCAGCAGCGTAGGGTCTACGGCTAATGAAAAACTGTTTTTT. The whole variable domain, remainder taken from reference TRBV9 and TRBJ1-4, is DSGVTQTPKHLITATGQRVTLRCSPRSGDLSVYWYQQSLDQGLQFLIQYYNGEERAKGNILERFSAQQFPDLHSELNLSSLELGDSALYFCASSVGSTANEKLFFGSGTQLSVL.

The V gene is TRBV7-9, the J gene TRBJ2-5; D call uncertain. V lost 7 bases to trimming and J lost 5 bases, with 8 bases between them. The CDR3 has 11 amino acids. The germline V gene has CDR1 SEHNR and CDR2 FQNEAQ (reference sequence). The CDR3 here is CASTPVETQYF. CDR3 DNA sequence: TGTGCCAGCACCCCTGTGGAGACCCAGTACTTC.

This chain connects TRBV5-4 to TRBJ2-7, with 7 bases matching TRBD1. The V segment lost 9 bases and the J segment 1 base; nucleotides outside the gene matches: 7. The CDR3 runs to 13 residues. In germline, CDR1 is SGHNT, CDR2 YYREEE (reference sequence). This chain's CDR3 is CATSGQKSYEQYF. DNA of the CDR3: TGTGCCACCTCGGGACAGAAATCCTACGAGCAGTACTTC.

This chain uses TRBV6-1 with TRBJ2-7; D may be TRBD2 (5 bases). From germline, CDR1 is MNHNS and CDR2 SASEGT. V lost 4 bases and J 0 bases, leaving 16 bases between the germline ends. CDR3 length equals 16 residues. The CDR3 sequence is CASSVDGVVSSYEQYF. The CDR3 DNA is TGTGCCAGCAGTGTAGACGGGGTTGTGAGCTCCTACGAGCAGTACTTC.

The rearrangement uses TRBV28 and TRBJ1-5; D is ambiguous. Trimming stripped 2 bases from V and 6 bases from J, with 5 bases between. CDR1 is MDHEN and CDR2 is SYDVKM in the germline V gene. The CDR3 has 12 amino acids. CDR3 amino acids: CASSLVSQPQHF. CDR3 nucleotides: TGTGCCAGCAGTTTAGTGAGTCAGCCCCAGCATTTT. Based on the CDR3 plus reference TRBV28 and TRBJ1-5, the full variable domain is DVKVTQSSRYLVKRTGEKVFLECVQDMDHENMFWYRQDPGLGLRLIYFSYDVKMKEKGDIPEGYSVSREKKERFSLILESASTNQTSMYLCASSLVSQPQHFGDGTRLSIL.

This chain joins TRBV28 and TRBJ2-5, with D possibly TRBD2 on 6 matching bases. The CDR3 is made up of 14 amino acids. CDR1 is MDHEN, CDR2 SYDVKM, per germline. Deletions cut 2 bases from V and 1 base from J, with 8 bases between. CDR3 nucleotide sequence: TGTGCCAGCAGTTTAGGAGGGACCCAAGAGACCCAGTACTTC. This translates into CASSLGGTQETQYF.

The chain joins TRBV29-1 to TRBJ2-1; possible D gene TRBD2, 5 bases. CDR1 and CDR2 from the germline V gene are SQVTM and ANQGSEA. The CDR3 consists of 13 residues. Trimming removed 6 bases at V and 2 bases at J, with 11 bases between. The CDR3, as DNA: TGCAGCGTCGCCCGGGGAACCTACAATGAGCAGTTCTTC. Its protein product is CSVARGTYNEQFF.

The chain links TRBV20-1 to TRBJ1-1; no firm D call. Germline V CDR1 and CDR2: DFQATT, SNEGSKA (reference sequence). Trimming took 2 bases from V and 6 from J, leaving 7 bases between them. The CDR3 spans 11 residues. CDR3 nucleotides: TGCAGTGCTAGATCCAGCGCTGAAGCTTTCTTT. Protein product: CSARSSAEAFF.

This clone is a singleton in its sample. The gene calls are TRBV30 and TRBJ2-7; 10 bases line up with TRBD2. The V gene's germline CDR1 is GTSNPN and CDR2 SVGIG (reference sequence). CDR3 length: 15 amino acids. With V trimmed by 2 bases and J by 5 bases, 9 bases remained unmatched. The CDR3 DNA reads TGTGCCTGGAGTCGTCCGTCTACTAGCGGGGACGAGCAGTACTTC. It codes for CAWSRPSTSGDEQYF.

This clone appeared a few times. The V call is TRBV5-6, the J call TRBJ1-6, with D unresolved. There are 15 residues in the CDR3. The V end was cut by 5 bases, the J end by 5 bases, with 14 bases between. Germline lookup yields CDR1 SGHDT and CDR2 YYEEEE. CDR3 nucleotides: TGTGCCAGCAGTTCCAACGGGCGGGATAATTCACCCCTCCACTTT. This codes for CASSSNGRDNSPLHF.

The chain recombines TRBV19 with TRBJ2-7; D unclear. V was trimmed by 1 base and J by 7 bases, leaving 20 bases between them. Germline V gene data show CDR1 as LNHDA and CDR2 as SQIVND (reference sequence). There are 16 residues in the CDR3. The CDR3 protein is CASSIGAGSPYEEQYF. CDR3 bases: TGTGCCAGTAGTATAGGGGCAGGTTCTCCTTACGAGGAGCAGTACTTC.

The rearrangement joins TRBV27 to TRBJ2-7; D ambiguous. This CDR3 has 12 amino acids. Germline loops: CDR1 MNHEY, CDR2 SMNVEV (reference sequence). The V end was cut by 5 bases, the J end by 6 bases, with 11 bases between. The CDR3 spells CASSPTGGEQYF. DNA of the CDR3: TGTGCCAGCAGTCCAACCGGCGGCGAGCAGTACTTC.

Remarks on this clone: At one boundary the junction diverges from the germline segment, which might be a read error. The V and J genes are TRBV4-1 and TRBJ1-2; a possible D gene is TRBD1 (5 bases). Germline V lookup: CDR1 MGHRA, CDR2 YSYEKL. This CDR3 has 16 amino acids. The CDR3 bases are TGCGCCAGCAGTCAAGATGGGGCCAGGGAAATAGGTGGCTACACCTTC. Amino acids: CASSQDGAREIGGYTF.

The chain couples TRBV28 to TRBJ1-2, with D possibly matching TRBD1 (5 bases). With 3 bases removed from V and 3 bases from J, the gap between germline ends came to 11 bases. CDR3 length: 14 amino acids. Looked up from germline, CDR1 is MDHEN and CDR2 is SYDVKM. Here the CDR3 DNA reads TGTGCCAGCAGTTTCGGGACGGGGGACTATGGCTACACCTTC. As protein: CASSFGTGDYGYTF.

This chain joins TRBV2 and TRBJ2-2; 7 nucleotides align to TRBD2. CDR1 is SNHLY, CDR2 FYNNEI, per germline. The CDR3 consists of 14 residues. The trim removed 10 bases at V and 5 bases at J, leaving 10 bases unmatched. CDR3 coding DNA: TGTGCCACCCGTTCGGGGGGAAGGACCGGGGAGCTGTTTTTT. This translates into CATRSGGRTGELFF.

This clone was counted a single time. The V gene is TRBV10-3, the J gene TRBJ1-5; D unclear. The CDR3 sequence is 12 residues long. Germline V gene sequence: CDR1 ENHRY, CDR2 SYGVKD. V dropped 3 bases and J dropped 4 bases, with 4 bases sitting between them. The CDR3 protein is CAISDGNQPQHF. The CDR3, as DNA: TGTGCCATCAGTGACGGGAATCAGCCCCAGCATTTT.

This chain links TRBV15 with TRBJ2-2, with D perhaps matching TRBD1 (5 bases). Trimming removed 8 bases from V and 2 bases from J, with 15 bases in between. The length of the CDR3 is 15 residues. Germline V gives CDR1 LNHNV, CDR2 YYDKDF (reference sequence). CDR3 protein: CATAAVQGNTGELFF. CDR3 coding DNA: TGTGCCACCGCTGCTGTTCAGGGAAACACCGGGGAGCTGTTTTTT.

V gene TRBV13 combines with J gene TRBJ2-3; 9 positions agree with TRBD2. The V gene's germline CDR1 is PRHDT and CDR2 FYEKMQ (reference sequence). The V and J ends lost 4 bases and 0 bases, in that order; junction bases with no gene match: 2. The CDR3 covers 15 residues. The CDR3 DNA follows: TGTGCCAGCAGCTGGGCGGGGGGGAGCACAGATACGCAGTATTTT. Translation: CASSWAGGSTDTQYF.

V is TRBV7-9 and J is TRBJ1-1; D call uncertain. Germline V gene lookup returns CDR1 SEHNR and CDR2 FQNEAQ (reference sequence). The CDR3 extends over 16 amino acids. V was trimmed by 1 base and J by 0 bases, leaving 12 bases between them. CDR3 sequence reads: CASSLGRGTLNTEAFF. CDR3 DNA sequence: TGTGCCAGCAGCTTAGGACGGGGAACACTGAACACTGAAGCTTTCTTT.

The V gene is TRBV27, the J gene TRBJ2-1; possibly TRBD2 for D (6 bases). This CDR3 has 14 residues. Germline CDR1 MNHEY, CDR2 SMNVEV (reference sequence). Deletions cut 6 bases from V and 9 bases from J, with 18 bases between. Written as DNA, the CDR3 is TGTGCCAGCAGGTCGACACTAGCAGGCGGTGAGCAGTTCTTC. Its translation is CASRSTLAGGEQFF.

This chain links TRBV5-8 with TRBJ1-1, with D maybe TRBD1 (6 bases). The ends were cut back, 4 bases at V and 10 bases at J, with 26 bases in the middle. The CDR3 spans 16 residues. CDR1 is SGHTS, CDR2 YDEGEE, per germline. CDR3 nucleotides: TGTGCCAGCAGCCCCACCCCACAGGGTAGCACATCAGGAGCTTTCTTT. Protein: CASSPTPQGSTSGAFF.

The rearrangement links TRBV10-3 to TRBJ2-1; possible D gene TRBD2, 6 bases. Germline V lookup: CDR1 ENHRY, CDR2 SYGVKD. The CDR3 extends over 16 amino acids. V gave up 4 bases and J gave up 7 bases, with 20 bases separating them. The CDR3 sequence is CAISVKLGSSGNEQFF. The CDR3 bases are TGTGCCATCAGTGTGAAGCTCGGGAGTTCCGGGAATGAGCAGTTCTTC.

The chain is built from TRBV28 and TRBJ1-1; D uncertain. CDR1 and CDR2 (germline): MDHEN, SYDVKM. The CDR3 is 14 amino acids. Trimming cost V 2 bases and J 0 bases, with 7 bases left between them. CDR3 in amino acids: CASSLVNMNTEAFF. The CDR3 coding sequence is TGTGCCAGCAGTTTAGTCAACATGAACACTGAAGCTTTCTTT.

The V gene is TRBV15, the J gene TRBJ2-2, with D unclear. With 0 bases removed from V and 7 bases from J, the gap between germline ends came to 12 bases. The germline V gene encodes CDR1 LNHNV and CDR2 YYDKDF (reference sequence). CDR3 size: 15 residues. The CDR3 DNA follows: TGTGCCACCAGCAGAGATCTCGCCGGCGGCGGGGAGCTGTTTTTT. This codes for CATSRDLAGGGELFF.

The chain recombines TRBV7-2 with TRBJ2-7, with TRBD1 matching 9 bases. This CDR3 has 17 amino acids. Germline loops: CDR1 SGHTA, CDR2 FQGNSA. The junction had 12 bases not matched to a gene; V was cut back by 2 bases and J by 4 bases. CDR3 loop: CASSLPLRDRVRYEQYF. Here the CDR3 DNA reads TGTGCCAGCAGCTTACCTCTCCGGGACAGGGTCCGGTACGAGCAGTACTTC.

CDR3 bases: TGTGCCAGCAGCTCCGGACAGGGGCAGCACGGGAACACTGAAGCTTTCTTT. Translating it yields CASSSGQGQHGNTEAFF. The J gene is TRBJ1-1, the V gene TRBV7-9, with 9 bases aligning to TRBD1. The V gene's germline CDR1 is SEHNR and CDR2 FQNEAQ (reference sequence). This CDR3 has 17 amino acids. V trimming: 4 bases; J trimming: 1 base; junction bases outside the gene matches: 10.

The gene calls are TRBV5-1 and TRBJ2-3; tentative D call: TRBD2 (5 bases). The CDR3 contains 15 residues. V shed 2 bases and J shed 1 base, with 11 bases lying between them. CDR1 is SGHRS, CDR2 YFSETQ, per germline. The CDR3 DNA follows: TGCGCCAGCAGCTTCGGGCGGGTAGGCACAGATACGCAGTATTTT. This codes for CASSFGRVGTDTQYF.

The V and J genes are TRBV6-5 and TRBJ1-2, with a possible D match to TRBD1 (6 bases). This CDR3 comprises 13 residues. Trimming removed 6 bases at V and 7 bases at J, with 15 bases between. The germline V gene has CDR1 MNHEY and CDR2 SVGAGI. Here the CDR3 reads CASSRGQGPGYTF. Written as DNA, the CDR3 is TGTGCCAGCAGCCGAGGTCAGGGGCCTGGCTACACCTTC.